This TCR beta chain was captured by sequencing in a study of response to subunit inactivated influenza vaccine. As regards this clonotype: Its antigen is unidentified.

Overall study findings and caveats: Few new T cells, the authors suggested, are recruited by each seasonal influenza vaccination.

The junction had 8 bases not matched to a gene; V was cut back by 4 bases and J by 4 bases. CDR3 length: 15 residues. Germline CDR1 reads SGHRS; CDR2 reads YFSETQ. TCRdb used MiXCR to reprocess the RT-PCR reads, holding one entry per CDR3 protein. The sample shows hundreds of thousands of distinct CDR3 sequences, 14% of them seen only once. The sample was PBMCs from blood, taken around two weeks before vaccination. The receptor was derived from a man aged 45-65 years who received an inactivated influenza vaccine. The chain carries TRBV5-1 and TRBJ1-5, with 7 bases lining up with TRBD1. The CDR3: CASSQEGQRNQPQHF. DNA of the CDR3: TGCGCCAGCAGCCAGGAGGGACAGCGTAATCAGCCCCAGCATTTT.